The 11 T cell receptor beta chains reported below all come from one sample, sequenced in a study of blood T cell repertoires in COVID-19. Sequencing was performed with immunoSEQ multiplex PCR; in TCRdb, only in-frame clones are kept and a portion is missing. Of approximately 230,000 clones in the sample, approximately 90% were seen once. Input material: peripheral blood. These receptors originate from a woman aged 30 to 39 with COVID-19, enrolled during active disease.

The chain recombines TRBV6-2 or TRBV6-3 with TRBJ2-7, with 9 bases that match TRBD1. The junction had 5 bases not matched to a gene; V was cut back by 7 bases and J by 7 bases. CDR1 is MNHEY, CDR2 SVGEGT, per germline. The CDR3 extends over 12 amino acids. The CDR3 bases are TGTGCCAGCAACCCCGACAGGGGGGAGCAGTACTTC. Encoded protein: CASNPDRGEQYF.

The chain is built from TRBV4-1 and TRBJ2-7, with a possible D match to TRBD1 (5 bases). The germline gives CDR1 MGHRA, CDR2 YSYEKL. The V end was cut by 9 bases, the J end by 5 bases, with 23 bases between. The CDR3 length is 15 residues. CDR3 DNA sequence: TGCGCCAGGGAAGGGCACAGGACGGCCGAACACGAGCAGTACGTC. Translating gives CAREGHRTAEHEQYV.

The chain couples TRBV7-2 to TRBJ2-3, with TRBD2 matching over 14 bases. The CDR3 spans 16 residues. Per germline, CDR1 SGHTA and CDR2 FQGNSA. Trimming removed 1 base from V and 7 bases from J; junction bases left unmatched: 4. The CDR3 sequence is CASSLDGTSGSNTQYF. The CDR3 DNA is TGTGCCAGCAGCTTAGACGGGACTAGCGGGAGCAATACGCAGTATTTT.

The rearrangement uses TRBV11-1 and TRBJ1-1, with 11 bases matching TRBD1. J lost 1 base, V lost 6 bases, and 7 bases had no gene match. Germline V gives CDR1 SGHAT, CDR2 FQDESV (reference sequence). The CDR3 covers 16 residues. CDR3 DNA: TGTGCCAGCAGTCGAAGGACAGGGGGCAGGAACACTGAAGCTTTCTTT. It yields the protein CASSRRTGGRNTEAFF.

The chain couples TRBV28 to TRBJ1-3; tentatively, D is TRBD1 (6 bases). The CDR3 sequence is 15 residues long. Germline V lookup: CDR1 MDHEN, CDR2 SYDVKM. The V gene lost 4 bases and the J gene lost 0 bases, with 10 bases spanning the gap. CDR3 bases: TGTGCCAGCAGTTACACAGGGTTCTCTGGAAACACCATATATTTT. Translated: CASSYTGFSGNTIYF.

The rearrangement uses TRBV18 and TRBJ2-2; D is perhaps TRBD2 (5 bases). The V gene's germline CDR1 is KGHSH and CDR2 LQKENI. This CDR3 comprises 16 residues. Trimming stripped 6 bases from V and 0 bases from J, with 14 bases between. The DNA for the CDR3 is TGTGCCAGCTCCAGGACTTCTACGACGAACACCGGGGAGCTGTTTTTT. This encodes CASSRTSTTNTGELFF.

The rearrangement joins TRBV6-5 to TRBJ2-4, with 10 bases aligning to TRBD1. Per the germline V gene, CDR1 is MNHEY and CDR2 is SVGAGI. CDR3 size: 13 residues. V dropped 8 bases and J dropped 5; count of bases not matched to a gene: 3. The CDR3 coding sequence is TGTGCCAGCGCAGGGACAGGGGAAAACATTCAGTACTTC. Residues: CASAGTGENIQYF.

The rearrangement joins TRBV15 to TRBJ2-1, with 7 bases matching TRBD2. CDR1 LNHNV and CDR2 YYDKDF come from the germline V gene (reference sequence). The CDR3 loop spans 14 amino acids. Trimming cost V 5 bases and J 9 bases; bases outside gene matches: 10. The DNA for the CDR3 is TGTGCCACCAGCTGGCCTACTAGCGTCGGTGAGCAGTTCTTC. Translated: CATSWPTSVGEQFF.

The chain links TRBV10-1 to TRBJ2-2; 7 bases agree with TRBD2. CDR3 size: 17 residues. CDR1 WNHNN and CDR2 SYGVQD come from the germline V gene (reference sequence). J lost 3 bases, V lost 3 bases, and 10 bases had no gene match. The CDR3 nucleotides are TGCGCCAGCAGTGATTTGTGGGGAGGGAGTGACACCGGGGAGCTGTTTTTT. Its translation is CASSDLWGGSDTGELFF.

Only one count was recorded for this clone. This chain uses TRBV6-2 or TRBV6-3 with TRBJ1-6; possibly TRBD1 for D (5 bases). In germline, CDR1 is MNHEY, CDR2 SVGEGT. The CDR3 is 17 residues long. Trimming took off 5 bases at V and 9 bases at J, with 23 bases between the two ends. The CDR3 nucleotides are TGTGCCAGCAGTCGCGGCTTCCTTGCCGGGGGGGGTTCACCCCTCCACTTT. Translating it yields CASSRGFLAGGGSPLHF.

The rearrangement uses TRBV9 and TRBJ2-1; 13 bases line up with TRBD2. CDR3 length: 13 amino acids. J was trimmed by 15 bases and V by 3 bases; bases with no gene match: 6. Germline lookup yields CDR1 SGDLS and CDR2 YYNGEE. CDR3 in amino acids: CASSGGLAGWAFF. The CDR3 bases are TGTGCCAGCAGCGGGGGACTAGCGGGATGGGCGTTCTTC.